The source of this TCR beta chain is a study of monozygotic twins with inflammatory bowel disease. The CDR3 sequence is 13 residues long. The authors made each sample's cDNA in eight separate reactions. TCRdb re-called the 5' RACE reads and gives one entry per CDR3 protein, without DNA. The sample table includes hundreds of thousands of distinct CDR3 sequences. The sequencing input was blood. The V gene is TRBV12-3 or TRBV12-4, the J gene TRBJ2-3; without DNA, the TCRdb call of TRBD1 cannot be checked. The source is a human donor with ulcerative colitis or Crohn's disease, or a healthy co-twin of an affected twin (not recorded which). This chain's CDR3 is CASSLMGADTQYF.